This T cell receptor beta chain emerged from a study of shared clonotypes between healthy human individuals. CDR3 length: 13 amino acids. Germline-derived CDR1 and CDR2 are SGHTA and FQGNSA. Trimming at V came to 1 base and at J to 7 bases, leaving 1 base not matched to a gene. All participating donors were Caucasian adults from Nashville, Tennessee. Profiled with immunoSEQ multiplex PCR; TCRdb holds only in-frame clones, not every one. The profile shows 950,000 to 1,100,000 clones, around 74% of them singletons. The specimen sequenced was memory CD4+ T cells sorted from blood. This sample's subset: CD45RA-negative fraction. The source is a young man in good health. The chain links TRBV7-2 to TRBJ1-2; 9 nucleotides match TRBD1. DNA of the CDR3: TGTGCCAGCAGCTTAGACAGGGGGCTTGGCTACACCTTC. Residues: CASSLDRGLGYTF. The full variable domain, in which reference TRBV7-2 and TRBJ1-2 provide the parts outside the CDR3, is GAGVSQSPSNKVTEKGKDVELRCDPISGHTALYWYRQSLGQGLEFLIYFQGNSAPDKSGLPSDRFSAERTGGSVSTLTIQRTQQEDSAVYLCASSLDRGLGYTFGSGTRLTVV.